Listed here are 21 T cell receptor beta chains from one sample, sequenced in a study of Ad26.COV2.S vaccination and SARS-CoV-2 variants. The treatment here: over 15 received Ad26.COV2.S at low or high dose, single or two shots; several received placebo; per-sample allocation not given. The samples were gathered on day 63 after the first injection of vaccine or placebo. Profiled with immunoSEQ multiplex PCR; TCRdb holds only in-frame clones, not every one. There are 300,000 to 400,000 clones in the sample; about 86% occur only once, and approximately 1.9% lies in the top ten. The sequences come from peripheral blood, collected in a trial of Ad26.COV2.S vaccine versus placebo. These receptors originate from a person between 18 and 60 years old who received the Ad26.COV2.S COVID-19 vaccine or a placebo.

The chain employs TRBV7-8 and TRBJ1-3; the D is unclear. The CDR3 covers 15 residues. V was shortened by 1 base and J by 0 bases, with 7 bases between the two germline ends. The germline V gene has CDR1 SGHVS and CDR2 FQNEAQ. The chain's CDR3 is CASSLDGSSGNTIYF. The CDR3 DNA is TGTGCCAGCAGCTTAGACGGAAGCTCTGGAAACACCATATATTTT.

This chain connects TRBV15 to TRBJ2-3, with 7 bases matching TRBD2. Germline assignment: CDR1 LNHNV and CDR2 YYDKDF (reference sequence). The CDR3 spans 14 residues. V shed 1 base and J 6 bases; nucleotides not matched to a gene: 4. DNA for the CDR3: TGTGCCACCAGCAGAGCCGGGGAGGGCGATACGCAGTATTTT. It translates to CATSRAGEGDTQYF.

The rearrangement uses TRBV6-5 and TRBJ1-4; 9 nucleotides line up with TRBD1. The germline V gene has CDR1 MNHEY and CDR2 SVGAGI. This CDR3 has 14 amino acids. V lost 4 bases, J lost 7 bases, and 4 bases stayed unmatched. This CDR3 is CASSSGTGIEKLFF. For the CDR3, the DNA is TGTGCCAGCAGTTCGGGGACAGGGATTGAAAAACTGTTTTTT.

This chain connects TRBV27 to TRBJ1-2; 9 bases agree with TRBD1. This CDR3 comprises 13 residues. V lost 5 bases and J lost 6; bases outside the gene matches: 4. The V gene's germline CDR1 is MNHEY and CDR2 SMNVEV (reference sequence). In DNA form, the CDR3 reads TGTGCCAGCAGTAGGCGGACAGGGGATGGCTACACCTTC. Its translation is CASSRRTGDGYTF.

The rearrangement joins TRBV5-1 to TRBJ2-2; D may match TRBD1 or TRBD2 (5 bases each). The CDR3 consists of 17 residues. Per the germline V gene, CDR1 is SGHRS and CDR2 is YFSETQ. Trimming left V 4 bases short and J 7 bases short, with 23 bases between. The CDR3 region has the DNA TGCGCCAGCAGCCCTCCTCGGGGCAGGGATTATGGCGGGGAGCTGTTTTTT. It translates to CASSPPRGRDYGGELFF.

The genes are TRBV2 and TRBJ2-3; tentatively, D is TRBD1 (5 bases). The V end lost 6 bases, the J end lost 0 bases, and 16 bases lay between the germline ends. Germline V gene lookup returns CDR1 SNHLY and CDR2 FYNNEI. The CDR3 runs to 16 residues. CDR3 sequence (DNA): TGTGCCAGCAGCCTACGACAGTCCCCTAGCACAGATACGCAGTATTTT. It specifies CASSLRQSPSTDTQYF.

This chain connects TRBV3-1 (or the pseudogene TRBV3-2) to TRBJ2-2; D not resolved. Germline V gene data show CDR1 as LGHDT and CDR2 as YNNKEL (reference sequence). The V gene lost 1 base and the J gene lost 6 bases, with 6 bases spanning the gap. This CDR3 contains 13 residues. CDR3 in DNA: TGTGCCAGCAGCCAAGTCCGCCCCGGGGAGCTGTTTTTT. It encodes CASSQVRPGELFF.

The V and J genes are TRBV9 and TRBJ1-2, with D possibly matching TRBD1 (5 bases). This CDR3 is 15 amino acids long. V dropped 0 bases and J dropped 8 bases, with 17 bases sitting between them. Per the germline V gene, CDR1 is SGDLS and CDR2 is YYNGEE. CDR3 in amino acids: CASSVGGTRESGYTF. In DNA, the CDR3 is TGTGCCAGCAGCGTAGGAGGTACCAGGGAAAGCGGCTACACCTTC.

The gene calls are TRBV4-3 and TRBJ1-2; D remains ambiguous. CDR1 LGHNA and CDR2 YSLEER come from the germline V gene. Trimming removed 0 bases at V and 4 bases at J, with 6 bases between. CDR3 length: 13 amino acids. For the CDR3, the DNA is TGCGCCAGCAGCCAAGATCGAATCTATGGCTACACCTTC. Encoded protein: CASSQDRIYGYTF.

The table lists this clone with a count of one. The chain links TRBV25-1 to TRBJ1-2; 9 bases agree with TRBD1. The CDR3 is made up of 16 amino acids. J was trimmed by 7 bases and V by 1 base; bases with no gene match: 10. Germline loops: CDR1 MGHDK, CDR2 SYGVNS. The DNA of the CDR3 is TGTGCCAGCAGTGAATTCTCCGGGACAGGGCGACCTGGCTACACCTTC. This sequence encodes CASSEFSGTGRPGYTF.

On this clone: Distinct nucleotide sequences in the sample also encode this CDR3. The CDR3, as DNA: TGTGCCAGCAGCCCGACGGGGGGAAATGGCTACACCTTC. It encodes CASSPTGGNGYTF. J is TRBJ1-2 and V is TRBV7-3; a weak D match, TRBD1 (5 bases). The germline gives CDR1 SGHTA, CDR2 FQGTGA. The CDR3 consists of 13 residues. With 5 bases removed from V and 6 bases from J, the gap between germline ends came to 13 bases.

The CDR3 sequence is CASRGTSGNTGELFF. The CDR3 DNA reads as TGTGCCAGCAGAGGGACTAGCGGAAACACCGGGGAGCTGTTTTTT. The J gene is TRBJ2-2, the V gene TRBV2; TRBD2 matches at 11 bases. The length of the CDR3 is 15 residues. Looked up from germline, CDR1 is SNHLY and CDR2 is FYNNEI. The V gene end was trimmed by 6 bases and the J gene end by 2 bases; junction bases not matched to a gene: 2.

CDR3 in DNA: TGTGCCAGCAGCTTGGCCACCGTTACTAGCACAGATACGCAGTATTTT. Translated, it gives CASSLATVTSTDTQYF. V and J are TRBV7-6 and TRBJ2-3; no reliable D call. This CDR3 contains 16 residues. From germline, CDR1 is SGHVS and CDR2 FNYEAQ. V was cut by 3 bases and J by 0 bases, with 13 bases left in between.

The sample holds one count of this clone. This sequence joins TRBV16 and TRBJ1-6; D remains unclear. Between the trimmed V and J ends, which lost 6 bases and 0 bases, there was a span of 6 bases. The CDR3 extends over 14 amino acids. Germline CDR1 KGHSY, CDR2 FQNENV. CDR3 coding DNA: TGTGCCAGCAGTGGTAGCTCCTATAATTCACCCCTCCACTTT. Translation gives CASSGSSYNSPLHF.

The J gene is TRBJ1-2, the V gene TRBV14, with a weak D call TRBD1 (5 bases). This CDR3 is built from 13 residues. Trimming removed 1 base from V and 8 bases from J, with 11 bases in between. Germline V gene data show CDR1 as SGHDN and CDR2 as FVKESK. CDR3 residues: CASSQVPGGGYTF. The CDR3 DNA reads TGTGCCAGCAGCCAAGTTCCGGGGGGAGGCTACACCTTC.

V and J are TRBV6-6 and TRBJ1-3; D gene ambiguous. Germline V gene lookup returns CDR1 MNHNY and CDR2 SVGAGI (reference sequence). V was shortened by 5 bases and J by 0 bases, with 11 bases between the two germline ends. This CDR3 comprises 15 residues. CDR3 amino acids: CASSTGRTSGNTIYF. The CDR3 DNA reads TGTGCCAGCAGTACTGGACGGACCTCTGGAAACACCATATATTTT.

CDR3 DNA: TGTGCCAGCTCCGGATACAATGAGCAGTTCTTC. Amino acid sequence: CASSGYNEQFF. The rearrangement joins TRBV18 to TRBJ2-1; D unresolved. CDR3 size: 11 residues. V was pared by 6 bases and J by 4 bases, with 4 bases between. Per germline, CDR1 KGHSH and CDR2 LQKENI.

V and J are TRBV5-1 and TRBJ2-1, with D maybe TRBD2 (6 bases). The ends were cut back, 0 bases at V and 0 bases at J, with 13 bases in the middle. Per germline, CDR1 SGHRS and CDR2 YFSETQ. This CDR3 is 17 amino acids long. The CDR3 reads CASSLGGGASSYNEQFF. The CDR3 DNA reads TGCGCCAGCAGCTTGGGCGGAGGGGCGAGCTCCTACAATGAGCAGTTCTTC.

Comment on this clone: Within the sample, other DNA sequences also encode this same CDR3. This chain uses TRBV19 with TRBJ2-7; D remains unclear. Trimming took off 4 bases at V and 2 bases at J, with 12 bases between the two ends. Germline V gives CDR1 LNHDA, CDR2 SQIVND (reference sequence). This CDR3 has 14 amino acids. CDR3 bases: TGTGCCAGTAGTACCTCTGGGTCCCCCTACGAGCAGTACTTC. Its translation is CASSTSGSPYEQYF.

J is TRBJ1-1 and V is TRBV3-1 (or the pseudogene TRBV3-2), with a weak D call TRBD1 (6 bases). The CDR3 has 14 residues. V was cut by 2 bases and J by 6 bases, with 13 bases left in between. Germline V gene lookup returns CDR1 LGHDT and CDR2 YNNKEL (reference sequence). CDR3 region: CASSQTGTAAEAFF. The CDR3 region has the DNA TGTGCCAGCAGCCAAACAGGGACGGCCGCTGAAGCTTTCTTT.

This rearrangement joins TRBV6-2 or TRBV6-3 to TRBJ1-5, with 8 nucleotides matching TRBD1. The CDR3 sequence is 15 residues long. After removal of 5 bases from V and 0 bases from J, the junction contained 3 bases not matched to a gene. Germline CDR1 and CDR2: MNHEY and SVGEGT. Here the CDR3 reads CASSLQGVSNQPQHF. The CDR3 DNA is TGTGCCAGCAGTCTACAGGGGGTTAGCAATCAGCCCCAGCATTTT.